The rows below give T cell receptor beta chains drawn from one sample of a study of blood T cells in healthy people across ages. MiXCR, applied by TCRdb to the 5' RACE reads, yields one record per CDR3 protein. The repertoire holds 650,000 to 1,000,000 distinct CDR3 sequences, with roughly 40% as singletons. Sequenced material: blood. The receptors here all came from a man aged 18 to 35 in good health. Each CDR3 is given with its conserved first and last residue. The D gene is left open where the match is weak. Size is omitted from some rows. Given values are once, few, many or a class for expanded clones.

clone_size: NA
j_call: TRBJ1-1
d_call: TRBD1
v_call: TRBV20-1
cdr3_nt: TGCAGTACTCCGACAGGGGCGATGAACACTGAAGCTTTCTTT
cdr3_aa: CSTPTGAMNTEAFF

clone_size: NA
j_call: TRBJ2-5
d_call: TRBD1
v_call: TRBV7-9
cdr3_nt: TGTGCCAGCAGCTTAGACCCCGGGACAGGACTACAAGAGACCCAGTACTTC
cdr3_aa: CASSLDPGTGLQETQYF

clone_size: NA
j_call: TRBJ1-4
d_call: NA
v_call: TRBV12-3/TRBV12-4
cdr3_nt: TGTGCCAGCAGTTTACAGGCGGCTGAAAAACTGTTTTTT
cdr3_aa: CASSLQAAEKLFF

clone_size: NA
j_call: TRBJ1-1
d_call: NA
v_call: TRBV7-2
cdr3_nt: TGTGCCAGCAGCCCCTCACTGGGGGACACTGAAGCTTTCTTT
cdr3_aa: CASSPSLGDTEAFF

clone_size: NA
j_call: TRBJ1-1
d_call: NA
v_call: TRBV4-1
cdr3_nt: TGCGCCAGCAGCCAAGAGATTCTCTTGAACACTGAAGCTTTCTTT
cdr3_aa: CASSQEILLNTEAFF

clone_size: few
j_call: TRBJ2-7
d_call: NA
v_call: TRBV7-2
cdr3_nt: TGTGCCAGCAGCTCCATTGTAGATCCTAGGTGGTACGAGCAGTACTTC
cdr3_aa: CASSSIVDPRWYEQYF

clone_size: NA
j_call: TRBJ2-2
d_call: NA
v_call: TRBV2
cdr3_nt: TGTGCCAGCAGAAGGCGCCGTGACACCGGGGAGCTGTTTTTT
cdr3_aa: CASRRRRDTGELFF

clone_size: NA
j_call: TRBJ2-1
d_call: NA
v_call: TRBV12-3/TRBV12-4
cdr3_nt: TGTGCCAGCAGCCTCGAGACCTCCTACAATGAGCAGTTCTTC
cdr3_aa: CASSLETSYNEQFF

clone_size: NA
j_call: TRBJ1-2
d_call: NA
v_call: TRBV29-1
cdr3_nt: TGCAGCGTGTGGAAGGCAGGACCGTTAGCTAACTATGGCTACACCTTC
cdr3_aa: CSVWKAGPLANYGYTF

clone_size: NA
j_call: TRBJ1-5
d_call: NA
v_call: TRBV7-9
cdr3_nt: TGTGCCAGCAGCGGCGCAGCGGCTCAGCCCAAGCATTTT
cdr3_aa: CASSGAAAQPKHF

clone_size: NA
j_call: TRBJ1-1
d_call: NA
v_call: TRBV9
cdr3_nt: TGTGCCAGCTCCAAGGGAAGTACGAACACTGAAGCTTTCTTT
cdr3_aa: CASSKGSTNTEAFF

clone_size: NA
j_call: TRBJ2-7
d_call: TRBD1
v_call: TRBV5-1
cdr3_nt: TGCGCCAGCAGCGCCGTTCCGGGACAGGGGCAAGAGCAGTACTTC
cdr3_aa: CASSAVPGQGQEQYF

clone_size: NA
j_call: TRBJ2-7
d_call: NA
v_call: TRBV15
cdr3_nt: TGTGCCACCAGCAGAGATCTGGGGAAGCAGTACTTC
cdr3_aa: CATSRDLGKQYF

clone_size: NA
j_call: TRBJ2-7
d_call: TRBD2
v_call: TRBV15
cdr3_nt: TGTGCCACCAGCTCCAGATCGGGGTCACTAGCGATAAACTACGAGCAGTACTTC
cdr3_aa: CATSSRSGSLAINYEQYF

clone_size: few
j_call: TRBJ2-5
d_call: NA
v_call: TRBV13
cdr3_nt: TGTGCCAGCAGCTCCACGGAGCAACAAGAGACCCAGTACTTC
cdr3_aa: CASSSTEQQETQYF

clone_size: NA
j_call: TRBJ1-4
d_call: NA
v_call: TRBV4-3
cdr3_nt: TGCGCCAGCAGCCAAGAGAGAGTCCAGAAGGGCGAAAAACTGTTTTTT
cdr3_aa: CASSQERVQKGEKLFF

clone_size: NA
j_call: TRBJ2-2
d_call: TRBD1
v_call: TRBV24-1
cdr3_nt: TGTGCCACCAGTGACCCAACAGACAGGGATGGGGAGCTGTTTTTT
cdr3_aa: CATSDPTDRDGELFF

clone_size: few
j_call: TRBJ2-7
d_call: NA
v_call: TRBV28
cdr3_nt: TGTGCCAGCAGCCGGACAGACCTTAGCTCCTACGAGCAGTACTTC
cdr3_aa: CASSRTDLSSYEQYF

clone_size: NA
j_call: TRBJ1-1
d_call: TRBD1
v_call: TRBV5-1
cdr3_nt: TGCGCCAGTAGGAGGGCAGGGGGAGGCACTGAAGCTTTCTTT
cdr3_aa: CASRRAGGGTEAFF

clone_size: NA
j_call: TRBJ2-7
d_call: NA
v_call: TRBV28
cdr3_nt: TGTGCCAGCAGTCCGTCTGACAGGAGCTCCTACGAGCAGTACTTC
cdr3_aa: CASSPSDRSSYEQYF

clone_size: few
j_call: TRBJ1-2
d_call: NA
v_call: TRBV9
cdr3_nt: TGTGCCAGCAGCGCCCCTTTGCAGGGACCCTATGGCTACACCTTC
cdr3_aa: CASSAPLQGPYGYTF

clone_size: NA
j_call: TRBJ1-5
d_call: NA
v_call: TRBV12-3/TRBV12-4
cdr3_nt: TGTGCCAGCAGTTTCACGCAGGGGAATCAGCCCCAGCATTTT
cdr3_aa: CASSFTQGNQPQHF

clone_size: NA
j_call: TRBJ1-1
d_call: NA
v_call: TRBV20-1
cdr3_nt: TGCAGTGCTCAAAGGGGGGACACCCTGGTGGGGAACACTGAAGCTTTCTTT
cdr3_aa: CSAQRGDTLVGNTEAFF

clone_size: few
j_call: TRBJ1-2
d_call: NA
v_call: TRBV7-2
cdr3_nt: TGTGCCAGCAGCTTAGTGGGGGCGCAGGGCTATGGCTACACCTTC
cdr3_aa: CASSLVGAQGYGYTF

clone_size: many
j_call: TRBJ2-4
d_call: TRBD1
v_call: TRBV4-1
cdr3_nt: TGCGCCAGCACCGGGACAGGGTCAACGAATGTTCAGTACTTC
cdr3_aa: CASTGTGSTNVQYF

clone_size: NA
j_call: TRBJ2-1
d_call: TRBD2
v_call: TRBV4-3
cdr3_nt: TGCGCCAGCAGCCAAGATTGGCCAACGCTAGCGGGGGGCGACAATGAGCAGTTCTTC
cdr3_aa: CASSQDWPTLAGGDNEQFF

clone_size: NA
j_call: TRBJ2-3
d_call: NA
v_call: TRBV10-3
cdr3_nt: TGTGCCATCAGTCAGGGACTCACAGATACGCAGTATTTT
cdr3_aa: CAISQGLTDTQYF

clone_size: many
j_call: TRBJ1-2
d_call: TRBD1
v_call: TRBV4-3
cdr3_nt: TGCGCCAGCAGCCACTCAGGGGGTGATGGCTACACCTTC
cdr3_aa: CASSHSGGDGYTF

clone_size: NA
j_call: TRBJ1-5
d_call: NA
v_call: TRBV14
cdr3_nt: TGTGCCAGCAGCCGAAGGGGGGGTTACAGAACTCTACCAAATCAGCCCCAGCATTTT
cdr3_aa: CASSRRGGYRTLPNQPQHF

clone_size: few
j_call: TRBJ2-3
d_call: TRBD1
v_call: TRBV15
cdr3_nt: TGTGCCACCAGCAGAGATCGGGGACAGGGGCGTGCAGATACGCAGTATTTT
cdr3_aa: CATSRDRGQGRADTQYF

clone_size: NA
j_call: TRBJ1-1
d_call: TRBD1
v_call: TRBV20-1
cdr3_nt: TGCAGTGCGCCACAGGGGGCAGGCACTGAAGCTTTCTTT
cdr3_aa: CSAPQGAGTEAFF

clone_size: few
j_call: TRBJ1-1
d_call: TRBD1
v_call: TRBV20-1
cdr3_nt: TGCAGTGCTAGAGATCCCCTTTGGGACAGGGAGGTTGAAGCTTTCTTT
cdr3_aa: CSARDPLWDREVEAFF

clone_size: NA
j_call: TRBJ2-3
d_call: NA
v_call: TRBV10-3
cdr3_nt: TGTGCCATCAAGTCAGGGGGAGGCGCAGATACGCAGTATTTT
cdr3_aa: CAIKSGGGADTQYF

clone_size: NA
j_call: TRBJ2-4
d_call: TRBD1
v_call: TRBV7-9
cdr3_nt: TGTGCCAGTGGACAGGCGTTGGAGGCCAAAAACATTCAGTACTTC
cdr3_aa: CASGQALEAKNIQYF

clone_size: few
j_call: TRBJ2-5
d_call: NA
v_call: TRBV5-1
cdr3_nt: TGCGCCAGCAGCTTTGCTAGACCGGAGACCCAGTACTTC
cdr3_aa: CASSFARPETQYF

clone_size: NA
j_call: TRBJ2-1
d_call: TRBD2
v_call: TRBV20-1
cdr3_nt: TGCAGTGCTAATTTAGCGGGGGGGCATAATGAGCAGTTCTTC
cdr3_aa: CSANLAGGHNEQFF

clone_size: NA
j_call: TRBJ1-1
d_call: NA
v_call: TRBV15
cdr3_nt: TGTGCCACCAGCAGAGTGGACACTGAAGCTTTCTTT
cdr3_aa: CATSRVDTEAFF

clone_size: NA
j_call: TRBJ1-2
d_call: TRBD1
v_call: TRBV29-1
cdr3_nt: TGCAGCCGCAAACCCACAGGGGGCCTATACTATGACTACACCTTC
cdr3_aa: CSRKPTGGLYYDYTF

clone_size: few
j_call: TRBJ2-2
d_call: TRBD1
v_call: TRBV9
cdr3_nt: TGTGCCAGCAGCGTAGTCGGACAGGGGGATGGCGGGGAGCTGTTTTTT
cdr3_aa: CASSVVGQGDGGELFF

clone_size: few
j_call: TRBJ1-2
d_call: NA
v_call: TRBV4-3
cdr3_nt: TGCGCCAGCAGCCAAGATAGGGCTGAAGGGTATCACTATGGCTACACCTTC
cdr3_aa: CASSQDRAEGYHYGYTF

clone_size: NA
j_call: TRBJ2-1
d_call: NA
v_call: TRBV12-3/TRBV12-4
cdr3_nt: TGTGCCAGTAGAGCGGACCGAGCATCAGCGGATAGGCAGTTCTTC
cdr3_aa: CASRADRASADRQFF

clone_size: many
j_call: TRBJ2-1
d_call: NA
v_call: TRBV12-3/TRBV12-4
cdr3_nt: TGTGCCAGCCAACAGGGAAGTGAGCAGTTCTTC
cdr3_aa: CASQQGSEQFF

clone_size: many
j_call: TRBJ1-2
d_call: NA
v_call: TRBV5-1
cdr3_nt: TGCGCCAGCAGCCCCAGGGAGAACTATGGCTACACCTTC
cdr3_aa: CASSPRENYGYTF

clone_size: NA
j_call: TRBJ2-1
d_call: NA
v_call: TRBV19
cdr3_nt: TGTGCCAGTAGCGCCGTCAGCCTCCGGGTGCAGTTCTTC
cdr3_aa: CASSAVSLRVQFF

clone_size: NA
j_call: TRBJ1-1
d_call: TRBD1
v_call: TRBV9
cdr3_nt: TGTGCCAGCAGCGTAGGCGACAGGGGGTCCATGAACACTGAAGCTTTCTTT
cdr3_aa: CASSVGDRGSMNTEAFF

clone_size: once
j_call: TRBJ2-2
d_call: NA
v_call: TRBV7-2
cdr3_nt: TGTGCCAGCAGCCCCGACAGGGAGGCCCGGGAGCTGTTTTTT
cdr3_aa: CASSPDREARELFF

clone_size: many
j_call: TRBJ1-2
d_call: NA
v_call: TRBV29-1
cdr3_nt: TGCAGCGTTCCCACAGCGGCCGGTGAAGGGAACTATGGCTACACCTTC
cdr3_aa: CSVPTAAGEGNYGYTF

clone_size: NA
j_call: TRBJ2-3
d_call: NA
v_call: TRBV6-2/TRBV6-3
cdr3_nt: TGTGCCAGCAGTTACACTCTCGACAGCACAGATACGCAGTATTTT
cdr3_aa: CASSYTLDSTDTQYF

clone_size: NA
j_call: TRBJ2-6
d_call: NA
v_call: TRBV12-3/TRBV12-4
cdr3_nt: TGTGCCAGCAGTTTATACTCCTCTGGGGCCAACGTCCTGACTTTC
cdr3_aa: CASSLYSSGANVLTF

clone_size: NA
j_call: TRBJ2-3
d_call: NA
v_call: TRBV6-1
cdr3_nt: TGTGCCAGCAAGGACTATACCACAGATACGCAGTATTTT
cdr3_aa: CASKDYTTDTQYF

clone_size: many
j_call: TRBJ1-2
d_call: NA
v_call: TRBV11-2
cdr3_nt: TGTGCCAGCAGCTTAGAGCTCTGGGATGGCTACACCTTC
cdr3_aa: CASSLELWDGYTF

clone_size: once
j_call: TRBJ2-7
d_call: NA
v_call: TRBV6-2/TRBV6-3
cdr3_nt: TGTGCCAGCAGTTACCAGGGGTCCTACAATGAGCAGTACTTC
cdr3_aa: CASSYQGSYNEQYF

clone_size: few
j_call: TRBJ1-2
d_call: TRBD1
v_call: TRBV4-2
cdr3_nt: TGTGCCGGCCGAAGGCTGGGACAGGGGAATGGCTACACCTTC
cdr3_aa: CAGRRLGQGNGYTF

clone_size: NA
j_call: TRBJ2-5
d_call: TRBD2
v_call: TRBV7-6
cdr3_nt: TGTGCCAGCAGCCGTGAGAGCGGGAGGTTCGTAGAGACCCAGTACTTC
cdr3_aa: CASSRESGRFVETQYF

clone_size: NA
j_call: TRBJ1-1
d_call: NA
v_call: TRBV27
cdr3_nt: TGTGCCAGCAGTTTTTTGGGCAGGGTGAACACTGAAGCTTTCTTT
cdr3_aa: CASSFLGRVNTEAFF